This is a list of T cell receptor beta chains from one sample in a study of T cells after yellow fever vaccination. TCRdb reprocessed the 5' RACE reads via MiXCR and lists one record per CDR3 protein. The table has about 350,000 distinct CDR3 sequences, around 8.1% seen once. Sequenced here: PBMCs, sampled about 49 days after the first yellow fever vaccination. The receptors derive from a young man who received the YFV17D yellow fever vaccine. The CDR3 runs from the conserved cysteine through the conserved F or W. D genes are given only for firm matches. Where a row states a size, it is once, few, many or the class of an expanded clone; other rows omit it.

few TRBJ1-1 TRBV18 14 - CASSPFGARTEAFF TGTGCCAGCTCACCATTTGGGGCGCGCACTGAAGCTTTCTTT
few TRBJ2-2 TRBV30 17 - CAWRGIEPNANTGELFF TGTGCCTGGAGGGGAATAGAGCCCAACGCGAACACCGGGGAGCTGTTTTTT
many TRBJ2-5 TRBV20-1 18 TRBD2 CSARDRGRWGGPQETQYF TGCAGTGCTAGAGATCGGGGTCGGTGGGGGGGACCCCAAGAGACCCAGTACTTC
- TRBJ2-1 TRBV7-2 16 TRBD2 CASSLPLAGGLDEQFF TGTGCCAGCAGCTTGCCCCTAGCGGGGGGGCTCGATGAGCAGTTCTTC
few TRBJ2-1 TRBV7-6 16 - CASSLIANPLIDEQFF TGTGCCAGCAGCTTAATCGCGAATCCCCTTATCGATGAGCAGTTCTTC
- TRBJ1-2 TRBV12-3/TRBV12-4 15 TRBD1 CASSTRDRAPYGYTF TGTGCCAGCAGTACCCGGGACAGGGCCCCATATGGCTACACCTTC
- TRBJ2-3 TRBV27 16 TRBD2 CASSSPTSGITDTQYF TGTGCCAGCAGTTCCCCGACTAGCGGGATCACAGATACGCAGTATTTT
- TRBJ2-3 TRBV6-2/TRBV6-3 11 - CASALQDTQYF TGTGCCAGCGCTTTGCAAGATACGCAGTATTTT
- TRBJ1-6 TRBV6-5 15 - CASSYAAGPNSPLHF TGTGCCAGCAGTTACGCGGCCGGGCCTAATTCACCCCTCCACTTT
few TRBJ2-3 TRBV27 18 TRBD1 CASSLDRGTSPGTDTQYF TGTGCCAGCAGTTTGGACAGGGGGACTTCACCTGGCACAGATACGCAGTATTTT
- TRBJ1-5 TRBV6-2/TRBV6-3 14 - CASSYLTADQPQHF TGTGCCAGCAGTTACTTGACAGCTGATCAGCCCCAGCATTTT
- TRBJ1-6 TRBV10-3 14 TRBD1 CAIRGTGDNSPLHF TGTGCCATCAGGGGGACAGGGGATAATTCACCCCTCCACTTT
- TRBJ1-6 TRBV20-1 18 - CSAREGRGKTSYNSPLHF TGCAGTGCTAGAGAGGGCAGGGGAAAGACCTCCTATAATTCACCCCTCCACTTT
few TRBJ2-3 TRBV6-5 17 TRBD2 CASSYSSTGGGTDTQYF TGTGCCAGCAGTTACTCGTCGACTGGGGGGGGGACAGATACGCAGTATTTT
many TRBJ1-2 TRBV11-2 14 - CASSLSSAETGYTF TGTGCCAGCAGCTTAAGCAGTGCAGAAACCGGCTACACCTTC
few TRBJ2-7 TRBV12-3/TRBV12-4 15 TRBD1 CASSSPRTGVREQYF TGTGCCAGCAGTTCTCCCAGGACAGGGGTCCGCGAGCAGTACTTC
- TRBJ1-1 TRBV4-1 16 - CASSQEFVGGHTEAFF TGCGCCAGCAGCCAAGAGTTTGTGGGGGGCCACACTGAAGCTTTCTTT
- TRBJ2-7 TRBV7-3 14 TRBD2 CASSGRGLLYEQYF TGTGCCAGCAGCGGGAGGGGCCTACTCTACGAGCAGTACTTC
- TRBJ2-3 TRBV7-2 13 - CASSKGFPDTQYF TGTGCCAGCTCCAAGGGGTTTCCAGATACGCAGTATTTT
many TRBJ2-3 TRBV7-2 15 - CASSSSSVMADTQYF TGTGCCAGCAGCTCCTCTAGCGTAATGGCAGATACGCAGTATTTT
- TRBJ1-1 TRBV20-1 13 - CSAPWGAGTEAFF TGCAGTGCTCCCTGGGGCGCGGGGACTGAAGCTTTCTTT
- TRBJ1-1 TRBV6-2/TRBV6-3 17 TRBD1 CASSTPSDRPMNTEAFF TGTGCCAGCAGTACTCCCTCGGACAGGCCTATGAACACTGAAGCTTTCTTT